The 8 T cell receptor beta chains reported below all come from one sample, sequenced in a study of post-analysis software for immune sequencing data. Regarding the study as a whole: Patients used roughly five TRBV segments, including TRBV5-6, TRBV5-1 and TRBV20-1, more often than controls.

Prepared libraries of TCR beta cDNA carried unique molecular identifiers. One entry per CDR3 protein results from TCRdb running MiXCR on the PCR reads. Found here are over 250,000 distinct CDR3 sequences, just over 35% of them singletons; the top ten hold around 4.7%. Their target antigens are unknown. The specimen was blood. These receptors were collected from a girl between 10 and 17 years old with multiple sclerosis.

The rearrangement joins TRBV5-1 to TRBJ2-3, with D possibly called TRBD1 or TRBD2 (5 bases each). This CDR3 region has 15 residues. Trimming took off 4 bases at V and 6 bases at J, with 18 bases between the two ends. Germline assignment: CDR1 SGHRS and CDR2 YFSETQ. This CDR3 reads CASSPVRDAPDTQYF. The CDR3 coding sequence is TGCGCCAGCAGCCCCGTGAGGGACGCGCCCGATACGCAGTATTTT.

This clonotype was detected only a few times. This chain links TRBV10-3 with TRBJ1-2; D unclear. The CDR3 extends over 13 amino acids. V gave up 7 bases and J gave up 4 bases, with 13 bases separating them. Germline lookup yields CDR1 ENHRY and CDR2 SYGVKD. The CDR3 DNA is TGTGCCATCAAGGGCAGCGCTAGCTATGGCTACACCTTC. Residues: CAIKGSASYGYTF.

This clonotype showed up many times. The chain uses TRBV28 and TRBJ2-5; 8 bases match TRBD2. In germline, CDR1 is MDHEN, CDR2 SYDVKM. J was trimmed by 2 bases and V by 7 bases; bases with no gene match: 9. The CDR3 has 15 amino acids. This chain's CDR3 is CASTISGGHQETQYF. The CDR3, as DNA: TGTGCCAGCACGATAAGCGGGGGCCATCAAGAGACCCAGTACTTC. The full variable domain, rest sourced from reference TRBV28 and TRBJ2-5, is DVKVTQSSRYLVKRTGEKVFLECVQDMDHENMFWYRQDPGLGLRLIYFSYDVKMKEKGDIPEGYSVSREKKERFSLILESASTNQTSMYLCASTISGGHQETQYFGPGTRLLVL.

This clonotype came up a few times. Possible read error: a much larger clone is one base away. V is TRBV27 and J is TRBJ2-3, with a weak D call TRBD1 (5 bases). CDR1 MNHEY and CDR2 SMNVEV come from the germline V gene (reference sequence). CDR3 length equals 18 residues. CDR3 in DNA: TGTGTCAGCAGTTTAGGTGGGGCGGCAATCTCTAGCACAGATACGCAGTATTTT. This encodes CVSSLGGAAISSTDTQYF.

This clonotype was seen repeatedly, ten times or more. The genes are TRBV15 and TRBJ2-1; D unclear. V gave up 0 bases and J gave up 6 bases, with 6 bases separating them. Germline loops: CDR1 LNHNV, CDR2 YYDKDF (reference sequence). The CDR3 runs 13 residues. CDR3 nucleotide sequence: TGTGCCACCAGCAGAGATTATCCCAATGAGCAGTTCTTC. Amino acid sequence: CATSRDYPNEQFF.

The chain has TRBV10-3 and TRBJ1-3, with D tentatively TRBD1 (6 bases). The CDR3 totals 13 residues. Trimming stripped 6 bases from V and 4 bases from J, with 10 bases between. CDR1 is ENHRY and CDR2 is SYGVKD in the germline V gene. DNA of the CDR3: TGTGCCATCAGGCCAGGGGTCGGAAACACCATATATTTT. It encodes CAIRPGVGNTIYF.

Concerning this clonotype itself: A read error may be the cause here, since a much bigger clone is one base away. V usage is TRBV20-1 and J usage is TRBJ2-3; the D gene is possibly TRBD2 (6 bases). V lost 6 bases and J 6 bases, leaving 19 bases between the germline ends. Germline V lookup: CDR1 DFQATT, CDR2 SNEGSKA (reference sequence). The CDR3 extends over 14 amino acids. The CDR3 loop is CSAPDGRGRDTQYF. DNA of the CDR3: TGCAGTGCCCCTGATGGACGAGGGAGGGATACGCAGTATTTT.

Of note for this clonotype: A read error is possible here, since a much larger clone lies one base away. The chain has TRBV5-5 and TRBJ2-7; 14 bases map to TRBD2. Germline V CDR1 and CDR2: SGHKS, YYEKEE (reference sequence). J was trimmed by 7 bases and V by 1 base; bases with no gene match: 13. The length of the CDR3 is 18 residues. The CDR3 protein is CASSLRTSGGSKVNEQYF. In DNA, the CDR3 is TGTGCCAGCAGCTTGAGGACTAGCGGGGGGTCCAAGGTCAATGAGCAGTACTTC.